The 29 T cell receptor beta chains below all came from one sample that was sequenced in a study of early T cells in non-severe SARS-CoV-2 infection. TCRdb reprocessed the 5' RACE reads via MiXCR and lists one record per CDR3 protein. Altogether about 50,000 distinct CDR3 sequences are present, 9.5% to 12% being singletons, with the ten largest covering roughly 13%. Sequenced material: whole blood. The source of these receptors is an adult who was a healthcare worker with PCR-confirmed SARS-CoV-2 infection or an uninfected control (not recorded which).

This clonotype was seen repeatedly, ten times or more. The chain combines TRBV11-2 with TRBJ2-2, with D perhaps TRBD1 (5 bases). The CDR3 runs to 14 residues. Per germline, CDR1 SGHAT and CDR2 FQNNGV. The V gene lost 4 bases and the J gene lost 1 base, with 7 bases spanning the gap. The CDR3 DNA reads as TGTGCCAGCAGCTCCGGACAGAACACCGGGGAGCTGTTTTTT. Protein sequence: CASSSGQNTGELFF.

The chain couples TRBV28 to TRBJ2-7, with D hard to call. This CDR3 spans 12 amino acids. V lost 7 bases and J lost 2, with 9 bases in between. The germline CDR1 and CDR2 sequences are MDHEN and SYDVKM. For the CDR3, the DNA is TGTGCCAGCAACGCCCCCCCCTACGAGCAGTACTTC. It codes for CASNAPPYEQYF. The full variable domain, in which reference TRBV28 and TRBJ2-7 provide the parts outside the CDR3, is DVKVTQSSRYLVKRTGEKVFLECVQDMDHENMFWYRQDPGLGLRLIYFSYDVKMKEKGDIPEGYSVSREKKERFSLILESASTNQTSMYLCASNAPPYEQYFGPGTRLTVT.

This chain joins TRBV7-9 and TRBJ2-5, with D unresolved. There are 13 residues in the CDR3. V gave up 4 bases and J gave up 5 bases, with 11 bases separating them. CDR1 is SEHNR, CDR2 FQNEAQ, per germline (reference sequence). This chain's CDR3 is CASSYDSSETQYF. Here the CDR3 DNA reads TGTGCCAGCAGCTATGACTCCTCGGAGACCCAGTACTTC.

The gene calls are TRBV20-1 and TRBJ2-5, with D perhaps TRBD2 (6 bases). The CDR3 extends over 14 amino acids. Looked up from germline, CDR1 is DFQATT and CDR2 is SNEGSKA (reference sequence). V was trimmed by 1 base and J by 3 bases, leaving 12 bases between them. CDR3 DNA sequence: TGCAGTGCTAGAGGGGTTTGGGGGGAAGAGACCCAGTACTTC. This translates into CSARGVWGEETQYF.

CDR3 in DNA: TGTGCCAGCAGTGAGTATTTCGGCAATGAGCAGTTCTTC. Amino acids: CASSEYFGNEQFF. This chain joins TRBV2 and TRBJ2-1; D unresolved. Germline-derived CDR1 and CDR2 are SNHLY and FYNNEI. Trimming removed 3 bases from V and 6 bases from J, with 9 bases in between. The CDR3 covers 13 residues.

Ten or more counts support this clonotype. This chain uses TRBV6-6 with TRBJ2-2; 8 nucleotides align to TRBD2. CDR1 and CDR2 (germline): MNHNY, SVGAGI (reference sequence). J gave up 7 bases and V 2 bases, and 6 bases lay outside the gene matches. The CDR3 loop spans 15 amino acids. CDR3 sequence reads: CASSYVGLAGGELFF. The CDR3 DNA reads as TGTGCCAGCAGTTACGTTGGTCTAGCGGGCGGGGAGCTGTTTTTT.

The table lists this clonotype with a few counts. This chain uses TRBV19 with TRBJ2-7, with TRBD1 matching 7 bases. The CDR3 covers 15 residues. Germline V CDR1 and CDR2: LNHDA, SQIVND (reference sequence). After removal of 5 bases from V and 1 base from J, the junction contained 8 bases not matched to a gene. The CDR3 protein is CASSPRDSQSYEQYF. The CDR3 DNA reads as TGTGCCAGTAGTCCTAGGGACAGCCAATCCTACGAGCAGTACTTC. The full variable domain, rest sourced from reference TRBV19 and TRBJ2-7, is DGGITQSPKYLFRKEGQNVTLSCEQNLNHDAMYWYRQDPGQGLRLIYYSQIVNDFQKGDIAEGYSVSREKKESFPLTVTSAQKNPTAFYLCASSPRDSQSYEQYFGPGTRLTVT.

The sample holds many counts of this clonotype. This chain links TRBV29-1 with TRBJ1-3; D is unclear. The CDR3 length is 13 residues. Germline CDR1 reads SQVTM; CDR2 reads ANQGSEA. Deletions cut 7 bases from V and 0 bases from J, with 10 bases between. In DNA form, the CDR3 reads TGCAGCGGGAGTTTGAGCTCTGGAAACACCATATATTTT. Translation: CSGSLSSGNTIYF.

This chain connects TRBV25-1 to TRBJ2-2; D could derive from TRBD1 or TRBD2 (5 bases each). V was cut by 7 bases and J by 5 bases, with 17 bases left in between. This CDR3 is 15 amino acids long. CDR1 and CDR2 from the germline V gene are MGHDK and SYGVNS. CDR3 coding DNA: TGTGCCAGCACCAGGAGACAAGAGGGGACCGGGGAGCTGTTTTTT. Translating it yields CASTRRQEGTGELFF. Full variable domain (remainder filled in from reference TRBV25-1 and TRBJ2-2): EADIYQTPRYLVIGTGKKITLECSQTMGHDKMYWYQQDPGMELHLIHYSYGVNSTEKGDLSSESTVSRIRTEHFPLTLESARPSHTSQYLCASTRRQEGTGELFFGEGSRLTVL.

The V call is TRBV4-1, the J call TRBJ2-1; D may correspond to TRBD1 or TRBD2 (5 bases each). The CDR3 sequence is 16 residues long. The V gene's germline CDR1 is MGHRA and CDR2 YSYEKL. V was trimmed by 0 bases and J by 9 bases, leaving 18 bases between them. Here the CDR3 reads CASSQDQPRPRGEQFF. The CDR3 DNA reads TGCGCCAGCAGCCAAGATCAACCTCGCCCGAGGGGTGAGCAGTTCTTC.

This clonotype was detected only a few times. The chain joins TRBV30 to TRBJ2-7, with D unresolved. The CDR3 sequence is 12 residues long. The V gene lost 4 bases and the J gene lost 1 base, with 8 bases spanning the gap. Per the germline V gene, CDR1 is GTSNPN and CDR2 is SVGIG (reference sequence). CDR3 protein: CAWKLGSYEQYF. The CDR3, as DNA: TGTGCCTGGAAACTCGGGTCCTACGAGCAGTACTTC. The variable domain in full, with the rest retrieved from reference TRBV30 and TRBJ2-7, is SQTIHQWPATLVQPVGSPLSLECTVEGTSNPNLYWYRQAAGRGLQLLFYSVGIGQISSEVPQNLSASRPQDRQFILSSKKLLLSDSGFYLCAWKLGSYEQYFGPGTRLTVT.

This clonotype was detected only a few times. The chain links TRBV12-3 or TRBV12-4 to TRBJ2-2; the D gene is possibly TRBD2 (6 bases). Trimming cost V 3 bases and J 4 bases, with 12 bases left between them. The CDR3 is 15 amino acids. The chain's CDR3 is CASSFDTGSTGELFF. Here the CDR3 DNA reads TGTGCCAGCAGTTTCGACACCGGGAGCACCGGGGAGCTGTTTTTT.

This clonotype was counted many times. The J gene is TRBJ2-4, the V gene TRBV2; 12 positions match TRBD2. The CDR3 contains 16 residues. Trimming took 6 bases from V and 2 from J; bases not matched to a gene: 5. The germline gives CDR1 SNHLY, CDR2 FYNNEI. The CDR3 DNA reads TGTGCCAGCAGCGGACTAGCGGGATGGTCCAAAAACATTCAGTACTTC. This encodes CASSGLAGWSKNIQYF.

This clonotype occurred many times. This chain joins TRBV13 and TRBJ2-3; tentative D call: TRBD2 (5 bases). The CDR3 spans 15 residues. Between the trimmed V and J ends, which lost 4 bases and 5 bases, there was a span of 16 bases. In germline, CDR1 is PRHDT, CDR2 FYEKMQ (reference sequence). CDR3 sequence: CASSSRTEAVDTQYF. Here the CDR3 DNA reads TGTGCCAGCAGCTCCCGGACGGAGGCAGTAGATACGCAGTATTTT.

CDR3 protein: CASSQRGLAGAYEQYF. DNA for the CDR3: TGTGCCAGCAGCCAAAGAGGACTAGCGGGAGCTTACGAGCAGTACTTC. The rearrangement links TRBV4-2 to TRBJ2-7, with 13 bases that match TRBD2. CDR1 is LGHNA and CDR2 is YNFKEQ in the germline V gene. With V trimmed by 2 bases and J by 4 bases, 5 bases remained unmatched. This CDR3 contains 16 residues.

The rearrangement links TRBV7-9 to TRBJ2-2; D unresolved. CDR3 size: 14 residues. Trimming left V 0 bases short and J 5 bases short, with 7 bases between. Germline CDR1 reads SEHNR; CDR2 reads FQNEAQ (reference sequence). Written as DNA, the CDR3 is TGTGCCAGCAGCTTAGCAGGGAAAACCGGGGAGCTGTTTTTT. Translation: CASSLAGKTGELFF. The full variable domain, rest sourced from reference TRBV7-9 and TRBJ2-2, is DTGVSQNPRHKITKRGQNVTFRCDPISEHNRLYWYRQTLGQGPEFLTYFQNEAQLEKSRLLSDRFSAERPKGSFSTLEIQRTEQGDSAMYLCASSLAGKTGELFFGEGSRLTVL.

About this clonotype itself: Lacking the conserved final phenylalanine or tryptophan, this CDR3 likely reflects a read error. This chain connects TRBV6-5 to TRBJ2-1, with unresolved D. With 8 bases removed from V and 0 bases from J, the gap between germline ends came to 11 bases. This CDR3 has 14 amino acids. CDR1 MNHEY and CDR2 SVGAGI come from the germline V gene. The CDR3 nucleotides read TGTGCCAGCGGGGTTGCAGTCTCCTACAATGAGCAGTTCCTC. It encodes CASGVAVSYNEQFL.

The genes are TRBV19 and TRBJ1-1; no clear D gene. The ends were cut back, 7 bases at V and 6 bases at J, with 12 bases in the middle. Germline CDR1 is LNHDA and CDR2 is SQIVND (reference sequence). This CDR3 contains 12 residues. The CDR3 DNA sequence: TGTGCCAGTAAGGATGGTTTCTCTGAAGCTTTCTTT. As protein: CASKDGFSEAFF.

The genes are TRBV28 and TRBJ1-2; 10 bases are shared with TRBD1. V lost 6 bases and J lost 4; bases outside the gene matches: 5. CDR1 is MDHEN and CDR2 is SYDVKM in the germline V gene. CDR3 length: 14 residues. The CDR3 DNA is TGTGCCAGCAGACCGGGACAGGGGCTCTATGGCTACACCTTC. Translating gives CASRPGQGLYGYTF.

This chain joins TRBV4-3 and TRBJ2-6, with 8 bases lining up with TRBD2. The CDR3 is 20 residues long. Germline CDR1 LGHNA, CDR2 YSLEER. V gave up 4 bases and J gave up 0 bases; unmatched junction bases: 14. CDR3 protein: CASSPTPPKAGDSGANVLTF. In DNA, the CDR3 is TGCGCCAGCAGCCCGACGCCTCCAAAAGCGGGAGACTCTGGGGCCAACGTCCTGACTTTC.

This clonotype was observed a handful of times. J is TRBJ1-1 and V is TRBV28; 8 bases map to TRBD1. Germline V gives CDR1 MDHEN, CDR2 SYDVKM. V was pared by 6 bases and J by 5 bases, with 5 bases of the junction left unmatched. This CDR3 has 13 residues. CDR3 in amino acids: CASSLRGLTEAFF. DNA for the CDR3: TGTGCCAGCAGCCTCAGGGGGCTGACTGAAGCTTTCTTT.

This clonotype was recorded at least ten times. This rearrangement joins TRBV24-1 to TRBJ2-4; D remains unclear. Deletions cut 3 bases from V and 6 bases from J, with 11 bases between. CDR1 and CDR2 (germline): KGHDR, SFDVKD. CDR3 length: 14 amino acids. The CDR3 loop is CATSDPGFGNIQYF. DNA of the CDR3: TGTGCCACCAGTGATCCTGGTTTCGGAAACATTCAGTACTTC.

In this sample, this clonotype turned up once. The chain combines TRBV29-1 with TRBJ2-3; 9 nucleotides align to TRBD1. V was clipped by 1 base and J by 3 bases; unmatched bases: 5. CDR1 and CDR2 (germline): SQVTM, ANQGSEA. There are 15 residues in the CDR3. The CDR3 DNA sequence: TGCAGCGTTGAAGCCGGGACAGGGATTACAGATACGCAGTATTTT. Translating gives CSVEAGTGITDTQYF.

This clonotype was detected ten times or more. This rearrangement joins TRBV7-8 to TRBJ2-7; TRBD1 agrees at 9 bases. This CDR3 is built from 16 residues. Germline CDR1 and CDR2: SGHVS and FQNEAQ. The junction had 16 bases not matched to a gene; V was cut back by 5 bases and J by 8 bases. CDR3 sequence: CASSLGRDREGEKQYF. The CDR3 DNA follows: TGTGCCAGCAGCCTCGGACGGGACAGGGAAGGCGAAAAGCAGTACTTC.

This clonotype was seen ten or more times. V and J are TRBV2 and TRBJ2-5; 10 bases align to TRBD1. Losses at the gene ends were 6 bases for V and 1 base for J; bases not matched to a gene: 5. The germline V gene encodes CDR1 SNHLY and CDR2 FYNNEI. There are 15 residues in the CDR3. The CDR3 protein is CASRSRTGGQETQYF. DNA of the CDR3: TGTGCCAGCAGAAGTAGGACAGGGGGCCAAGAGACCCAGTACTTC.

The sample holds many counts of this clonotype. The chain recombines TRBV20-1 with TRBJ2-7; tentatively, D is TRBD1 (6 bases). Trimming pared 5 bases from V and 3 bases from J, leaving 14 bases between. The CDR3 totals 13 residues. Germline V lookup: CDR1 DFQATT, CDR2 SNEGSKA (reference sequence). CDR3 sequence: CSALQGIHYEQYF. CDR3 coding DNA: TGCAGTGCTCTCCAGGGGATACACTACGAGCAGTACTTC.

The table lists this clonotype with a few counts. V is TRBV28 and J is TRBJ2-7; TRBD1 matches at 9 bases. The length of the CDR3 is 13 residues. From germline, CDR1 is MDHEN and CDR2 SYDVKM. J was trimmed by 5 bases and V by 6 bases; bases with no gene match: 5. DNA for the CDR3: TGTGCCAGCAGCAACAGGGGGCACCACGAGCAGTACTTC. It translates to CASSNRGHHEQYF.

This clonotype was counted between two and nine times. The chain recombines TRBV6-2 or TRBV6-3 with TRBJ2-1, with 10 bases fitting TRBD2. J gave up 4 bases and V 6 bases, and 3 bases lay outside the gene matches. Germline loops: CDR1 MNHEY, CDR2 SVGEGT. The CDR3 covers 14 residues. The CDR3 bases are TGTGCCAGCAGGGGACTAGCGCGGTACAATGAGCAGTTCTTC. It specifies CASRGLARYNEQFF.

V usage is TRBV3-1 and J usage is TRBJ2-5; no definite D call. The CDR3 spans 13 residues. Germline V gives CDR1 LGHDT, CDR2 YNNKEL (reference sequence). The V end was cut by 1 base, the J end by 5 bases, with 8 bases between. The CDR3 spells CASSQVSEETQYF. The CDR3 nucleotides are TGTGCCAGCAGCCAAGTGTCGGAGGAGACCCAGTACTTC.